This record looks at one T cell receptor (beta chain) sequence and its context. Its antigen is not known. 5'RACE template switching produced TCR cDNA carrying a universal primer site and UMIs. MiXCR was run by TCRdb on the 5' RACE reads, yielding one entry per CDR3 protein. The sample includes under 400,000 distinct CDR3 sequences, approximately 13% of them seen just once. The germline CDR1 and CDR2 sequences are SGHVS and FNYEAQ. V was clipped by 2 bases and J by 2 bases, with 10 bases between them. The CDR3 consists of 15 residues. This sample was taken from a study of T cells after yellow fever vaccination. For the study at large: SMART-Seq v4 Ultra Low Input prepared libraries from low-cell fractions.

General observations from the study: On re-exposure, the response was weaker but peaked faster, at day 5 versus 15. The CD4 compartment and the CD8 compartment contained a small share of clonotypes in common.

The chain has TRBV7-6 and TRBJ1-3, with D maybe TRBD1 (5 bases). The receptor was isolated from a young man who received the YFV17D yellow fever vaccine. This specimen consisted of CD4+ T cells sorted from PBMCs, obtained 15 days after the yellow fever booster vaccination. The CDR3 is CASSLFGGAGNTIYF. CDR3 nucleotides: TGTGCCAGCAGCTTATTCGGGGGAGCTGGAAACACCATATATTTT.